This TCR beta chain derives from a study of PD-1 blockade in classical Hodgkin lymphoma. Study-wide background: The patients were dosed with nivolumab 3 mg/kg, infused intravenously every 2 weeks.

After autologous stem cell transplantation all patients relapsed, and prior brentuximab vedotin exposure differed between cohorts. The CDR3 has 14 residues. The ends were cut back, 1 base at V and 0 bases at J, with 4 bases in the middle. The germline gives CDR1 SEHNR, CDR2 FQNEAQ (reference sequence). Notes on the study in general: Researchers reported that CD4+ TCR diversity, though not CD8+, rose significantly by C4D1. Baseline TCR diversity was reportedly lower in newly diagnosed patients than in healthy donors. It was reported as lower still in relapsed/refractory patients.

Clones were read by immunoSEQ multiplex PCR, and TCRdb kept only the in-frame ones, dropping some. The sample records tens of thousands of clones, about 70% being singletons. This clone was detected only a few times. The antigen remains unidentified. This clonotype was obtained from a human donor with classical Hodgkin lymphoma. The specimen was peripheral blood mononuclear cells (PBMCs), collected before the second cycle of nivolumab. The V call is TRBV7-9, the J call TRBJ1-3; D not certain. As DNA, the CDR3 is TGTGCCAGCAGCTTAGACAGCTCTGGAAACACCATATATTTT. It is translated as CASSLDSSGNTIYF.